What follows are 22 T cell receptor beta chains derived from one specimen sequenced in a study of cytomegalovirus exposure and HLA in healthy donors. The PCR used 60 Vbeta and 13 Jbeta primers. Using immunoSEQ multiplex PCR, the repertoire was profiled, and TCRdb retains in-frame clones only, with some absent. The data hold about 200,000 clones, with around 82% observed a single time. The specimen was PBMCs. The receptor source for this set is a man in his forties in good health and CMV-seropositive.

The genes are TRBV2 and TRBJ2-2, with D possibly matching TRBD1 (6 bases). The CDR3 has 15 amino acids. Trimming took 4 bases from V and 2 from J, leaving 11 bases between them. Germline CDR1 SNHLY, CDR2 FYNNEI. The CDR3 DNA sequence: TGTGCCAGCAGTGTCTCAGGGGAAAACACCGGGGAGCTGTTTTTT. Protein: CASSVSGENTGELFF.

The V and J genes are TRBV7-8 and TRBJ2-7, with no clear D. Per the germline V gene, CDR1 is SGHVS and CDR2 is FQNEAQ. V was pared by 2 bases and J by 3 bases, with 8 bases between. This CDR3 is built from 13 residues. The CDR3 sequence: CASSLSVVYEQYF. CDR3 in DNA: TGTGCCAGCAGCTTATCCGTAGTCTACGAGCAGTACTTC.

The chain combines TRBV29-1 with TRBJ2-5, with 12 bases fitting TRBD2. The DNA end is more similar to TRBJ2-7, so the J call may be wrong. The CDR3 totals 16 residues. Looked up from germline, CDR1 is SQVTM and CDR2 is ANQGSEA. CDR3 loop: CSVRGTSGQLTYEQYF. The CDR3 bases are TGCAGCGTTCGGGGGACTAGCGGGCAATTGACCTACGAGCAGTACTTC.

The V and J genes are TRBV7-2 and TRBJ2-1, with 10 nucleotides matching TRBD2. The CDR3 has 15 amino acids. In germline, CDR1 is SGHTA, CDR2 FQGNSA. J lost 7 bases, V lost 2 bases, and 5 bases had no gene match. CDR3 protein: CASSLIAGGGNEQFF. For the CDR3, the DNA is TGTGCCAGCAGCTTAATAGCGGGAGGAGGGAATGAGCAGTTCTTC.

The V gene is TRBV4-3, the J gene TRBJ1-1; D gene uncertain. Germline V gene lookup returns CDR1 LGHNA and CDR2 YSLEER. Trimming took off 0 bases at V and 6 bases at J, with 14 bases between the two ends. The CDR3 totals 15 residues. In DNA, the CDR3 is TGCGCCAGCAGCCAAGATTTCGGTGGTGTGGCTGAAGCTTTCTTT. Protein product: CASSQDFGGVAEAFF.

This chain uses TRBV30 with TRBJ1-5; 9 bases agree with TRBD1. V lost 1 base, J lost 7 bases, and 8 bases stayed unmatched. The CDR3 consists of 15 residues. Germline CDR1 is GTSNPN and CDR2 is SVGIG (reference sequence). This CDR3 reads CAWSAPGQGLQPQHF. DNA of the CDR3: TGTGCCTGGAGTGCTCCCGGACAGGGGTTACAGCCCCAGCATTTT.

This chain links TRBV27 with TRBJ2-7; tentatively, D is TRBD1 (6 bases). V was trimmed by 6 bases and J by 3 bases, leaving 15 bases between them. CDR3 length: 14 residues. Germline-derived CDR1 and CDR2 are MNHEY and SMNVEV (reference sequence). The CDR3 coding sequence is TGTGCCAGCAGCCGCCCAGGGACAATCTACGAGCAGTACTTC. Its protein is CASSRPGTIYEQYF.

The DNA of the CDR3 is TGTGCCAGCACACAGGGAGGGTTGGAGCAGTACTTC. It is translated as CASTQGGLEQYF. This sequence joins TRBV6-1 and TRBJ2-7, with D tentatively TRBD2 (7 bases). Trimming pared 7 bases from V and 7 bases from J, leaving 14 bases between. CDR1 is MNHNS and CDR2 is SASEGT in the germline V gene. The CDR3 extends over 12 amino acids.

The chain has TRBV10-3 and TRBJ1-1; TRBD1 might be the D (6 bases). With 2 bases removed from V and 0 bases from J, the gap between germline ends came to 10 bases. The germline V gene encodes CDR1 ENHRY and CDR2 SYGVKD. The CDR3 runs 15 residues. CDR3 sequence: CAISEGQRLNTEAFF. DNA for the CDR3: TGTGCCATCAGTGAGGGACAGCGTTTGAACACTGAAGCTTTCTTT.

The gene calls are TRBV2 and TRBJ1-2, with a possible D match to TRBD1 (6 bases). CDR1 and CDR2 from the germline V gene are SNHLY and FYNNEI. CDR3 length: 13 residues. Trimming took off 6 bases at V and 4 bases at J, with 12 bases between the two ends. This CDR3 is CASSLTGPYGYTF. The CDR3, as DNA: TGTGCCAGCAGCTTGACAGGCCCCTATGGCTACACCTTC.

J is TRBJ1-4 and V is TRBV28, with a weak D call TRBD1 (5 bases). CDR3 length: 15 amino acids. Germline V lookup: CDR1 MDHEN, CDR2 SYDVKM. V lost 3 bases, J lost 10 bases, and 18 bases lay in between. CDR3 amino acids: CASSFGGDGAGKLFF. CDR3 DNA sequence: TGTGCCAGCAGTTTTGGGGGGGATGGAGCCGGAAAACTGTTTTTT.

The rearrangement joins TRBV5-1 to TRBJ1-2, with 9 bases matching TRBD1. J gave up 8 bases and V 3 bases, and 11 bases lay outside the gene matches. Germline V lookup: CDR1 SGHRS, CDR2 YFSETQ. The CDR3 is 15 amino acids. The CDR3 DNA follows: TGCGCCAGCAGCTCAACTTCGGGACAGGGAATGGGCTACACCTTC. It yields the protein CASSSTSGQGMGYTF.

V gene TRBV7-8 combines with J gene TRBJ1-1, with TRBD1 as a possible D gene (5 bases). CDR3 length equals 13 residues. The V gene lost 4 bases and the J gene lost 11 bases, with 17 bases spanning the gap. Per germline, CDR1 SGHVS and CDR2 FQNEAQ. CDR3 loop: CASSSIRDSGAFF. CDR3 in DNA: TGTGCCAGCAGCTCAATCCGGGACTCAGGGGCTTTCTTT.

The rearrangement joins TRBV4-1 to TRBJ2-5; maybe TRBD1 (6 bases). The J call may not be correct, given that the DNA end is closer to TRBJ2-7. The CDR3 extends over 15 amino acids. CDR1 MGHRA and CDR2 YSYEKL come from the germline V gene. DNA for the CDR3: TGCGCCAGCAGCCAAGATAGGCAGGGGTACTACGAGCAGTACTTC. It is translated as CASSQDRQGYYEQYF.

Worth noting for this clone: This specimen includes other DNA sequences encoding the same CDR3. This sequence joins TRBV5-6 and TRBJ2-1; the match to TRBD2 covers 7 bases. This CDR3 is built from 15 residues. The V segment lost 3 bases and the J segment 1 base; nucleotides outside the gene matches: 4. Germline loops: CDR1 SGHDT, CDR2 YYEEEE. CDR3 coding DNA: TGTGCCAGCAGCTACCTAGCGGAGTCCTACAATGAGCAGTTCTTC. This sequence encodes CASSYLAESYNEQFF.

V gene TRBV6-5 combines with J gene TRBJ1-5; tentative D call: TRBD1 (6 bases). The CDR3 is made up of 13 amino acids. V dropped 8 bases and J dropped 6 bases, with 14 bases sitting between them. Germline loops: CDR1 MNHEY, CDR2 SVGAGI. CDR3 in DNA: TGTGCCAGCGCCGGGACGACAGGTCAGCCCCAGCATTTT. Translating gives CASAGTTGQPQHF.

The genes are TRBV29-1 and TRBJ2-1, with TRBD2 identical over 11 bases. CDR1 and CDR2 (germline): SQVTM, ANQGSEA. CDR3 length: 16 residues. The ends lost 3 bases at V and 0 bases at J; junction bases unmatched: 4. The CDR3 loop reads CSVDATSGVSYNEQFF. In DNA, the CDR3 is TGCAGCGTTGATGCGACTAGCGGGGTCTCCTACAATGAGCAGTTCTTC.

The chain joins TRBV4-2 to TRBJ2-5; perhaps TRBD2 as D (6 bases). The CDR3 consists of 16 residues. V was cut by 0 bases and J by 4 bases, with 15 bases left in between. Germline CDR1 and CDR2: LGHNA and YNFKEQ. Here the CDR3 reads CASSQEMAGIGETQYF. The CDR3 DNA reads as TGTGCCAGCAGCCAAGAGATGGCGGGAATAGGAGAGACCCAGTACTTC.

The V and J genes are TRBV16 and TRBJ2-1; D not certain. Trimming stripped 4 bases from V and 3 bases from J, with 7 bases between. This CDR3 is built from 13 residues. Germline CDR1 is KGHSY and CDR2 is FQNENV. The CDR3 nucleotides are TGTGCCAGCAGCCCGCCAGACTACAATGAGCAGTTCTTC. Protein sequence: CASSPPDYNEQFF. The full variable domain, rest sourced from reference TRBV16 and TRBJ2-1, is GEEVAQTPKHLVRGEGQKAKLYCAPIKGHSYVFWYQQVLKNEFKFLISFQNENVFDETGMPKERFSAKCLPNSPCSLEIQATKLEDSAVYFCASSPPDYNEQFFGPGTRLTVL.

This clone came up once. The chain employs TRBV2 and TRBJ2-7; 7 nucleotides agree with TRBD2. The CDR3 length is 18 residues. The ends lost 5 bases at V and 4 bases at J; junction bases unmatched: 20. Germline loops: CDR1 SNHLY, CDR2 FYNNEI. This chain's CDR3 is CASSTTLGETSTMYEQYF. The CDR3, as DNA: TGTGCCAGCAGTACGACTTTGGGGGAGACTAGCACTATGTACGAGCAGTACTTC.

A few counts support this clone. The CDR3 is CASSSPRDRPYEQYF. CDR3 nucleotides: TGTGCCAGCAGCTCCCCCCGGGACAGACCCTACGAGCAGTACTTC. The chain links TRBV5-6 to TRBJ2-7; TRBD1 matches 7 bases. V lost 3 bases and J lost 2; bases outside the gene matches: 8. The CDR3 is 15 amino acids. Germline CDR1 reads SGHDT; CDR2 reads YYEEEE.

This clone was observed once. The rearrangement joins TRBV19 to TRBJ2-4; tentatively, D is TRBD2 (6 bases). Germline loops: CDR1 LNHDA, CDR2 SQIVND (reference sequence). The ends were cut back, 3 bases at V and 7 bases at J, with 16 bases in the middle. The CDR3 spans 15 residues. The CDR3 nucleotides read TGTGCCAGTAGTATGGGGGTGGGGGGTACGAACATTCAGTACTTC. Protein sequence: CASSMGVGGTNIQYF.